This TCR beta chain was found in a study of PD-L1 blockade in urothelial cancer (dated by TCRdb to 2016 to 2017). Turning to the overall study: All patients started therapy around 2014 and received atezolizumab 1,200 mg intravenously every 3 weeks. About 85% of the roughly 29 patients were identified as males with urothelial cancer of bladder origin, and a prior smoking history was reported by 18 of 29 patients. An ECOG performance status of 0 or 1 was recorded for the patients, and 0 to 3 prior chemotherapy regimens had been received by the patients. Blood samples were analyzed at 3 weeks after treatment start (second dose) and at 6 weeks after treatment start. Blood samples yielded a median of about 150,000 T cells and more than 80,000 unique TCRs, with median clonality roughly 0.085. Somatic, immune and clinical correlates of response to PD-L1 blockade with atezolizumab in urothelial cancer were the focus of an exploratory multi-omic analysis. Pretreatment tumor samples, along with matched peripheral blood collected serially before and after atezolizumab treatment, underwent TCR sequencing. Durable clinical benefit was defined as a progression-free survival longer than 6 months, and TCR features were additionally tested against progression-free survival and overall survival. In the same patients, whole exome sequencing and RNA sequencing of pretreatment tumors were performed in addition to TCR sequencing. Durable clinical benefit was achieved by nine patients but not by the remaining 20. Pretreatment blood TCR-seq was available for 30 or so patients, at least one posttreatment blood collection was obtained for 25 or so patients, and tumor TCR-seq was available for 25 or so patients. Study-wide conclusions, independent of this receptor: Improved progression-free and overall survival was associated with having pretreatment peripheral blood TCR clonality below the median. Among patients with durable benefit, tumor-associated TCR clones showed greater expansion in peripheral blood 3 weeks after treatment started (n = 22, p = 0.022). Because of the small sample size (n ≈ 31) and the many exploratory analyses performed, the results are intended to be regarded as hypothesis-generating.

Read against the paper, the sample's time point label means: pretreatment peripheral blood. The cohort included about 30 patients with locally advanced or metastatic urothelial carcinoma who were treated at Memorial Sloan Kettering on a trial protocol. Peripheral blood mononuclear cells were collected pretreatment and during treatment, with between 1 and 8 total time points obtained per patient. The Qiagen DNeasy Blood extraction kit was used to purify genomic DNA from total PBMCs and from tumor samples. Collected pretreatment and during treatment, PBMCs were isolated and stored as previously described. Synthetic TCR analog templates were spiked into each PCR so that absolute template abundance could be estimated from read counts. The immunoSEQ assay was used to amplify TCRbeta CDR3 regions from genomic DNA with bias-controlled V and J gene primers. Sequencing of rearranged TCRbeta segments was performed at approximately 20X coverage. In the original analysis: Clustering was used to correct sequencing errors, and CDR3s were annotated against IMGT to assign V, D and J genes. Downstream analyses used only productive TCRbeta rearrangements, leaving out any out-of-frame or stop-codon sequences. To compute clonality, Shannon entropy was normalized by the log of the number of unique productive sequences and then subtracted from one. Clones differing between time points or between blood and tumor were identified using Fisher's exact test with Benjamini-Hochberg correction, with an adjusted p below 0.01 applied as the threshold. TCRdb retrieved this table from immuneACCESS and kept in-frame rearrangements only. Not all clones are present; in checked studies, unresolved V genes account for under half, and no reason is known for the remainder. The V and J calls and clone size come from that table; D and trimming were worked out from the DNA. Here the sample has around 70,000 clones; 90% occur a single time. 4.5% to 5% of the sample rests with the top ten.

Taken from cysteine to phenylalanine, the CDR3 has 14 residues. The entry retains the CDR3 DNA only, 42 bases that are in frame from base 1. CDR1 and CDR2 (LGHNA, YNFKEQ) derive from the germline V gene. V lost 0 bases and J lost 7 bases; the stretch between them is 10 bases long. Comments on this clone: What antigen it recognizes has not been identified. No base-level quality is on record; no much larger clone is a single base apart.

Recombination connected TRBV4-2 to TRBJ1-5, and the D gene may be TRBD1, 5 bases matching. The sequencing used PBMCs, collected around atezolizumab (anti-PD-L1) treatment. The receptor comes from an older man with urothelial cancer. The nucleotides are TGTGCCAGCAGCCAAGACAGGGTAGGGCAGCCCCAGCATTTT. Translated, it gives CASSQDRVGQPQHF.